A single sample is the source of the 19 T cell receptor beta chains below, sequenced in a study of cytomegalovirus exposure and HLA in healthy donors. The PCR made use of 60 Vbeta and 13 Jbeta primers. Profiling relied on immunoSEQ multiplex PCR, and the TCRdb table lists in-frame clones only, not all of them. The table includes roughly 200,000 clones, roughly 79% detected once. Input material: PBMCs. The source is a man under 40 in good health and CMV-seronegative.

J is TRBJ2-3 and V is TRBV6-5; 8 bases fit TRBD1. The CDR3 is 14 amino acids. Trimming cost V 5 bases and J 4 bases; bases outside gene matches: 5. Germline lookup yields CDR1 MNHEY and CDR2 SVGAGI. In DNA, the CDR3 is TGTGCCAGCAGTCTCAGGGGGCTGGCAGATACGCAGTATTTT. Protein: CASSLRGLADTQYF.

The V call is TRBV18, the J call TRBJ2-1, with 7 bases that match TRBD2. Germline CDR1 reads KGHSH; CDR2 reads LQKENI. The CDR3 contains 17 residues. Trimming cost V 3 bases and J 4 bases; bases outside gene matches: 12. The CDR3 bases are TGTGCCAGCTCACCCCCCGGGGCGGGAGATGGGTACAATGAGCAGTTCTTC. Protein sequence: CASSPPGAGDGYNEQFF. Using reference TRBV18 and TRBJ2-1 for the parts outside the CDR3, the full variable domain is NAGVMQNPRHLVRRRGQEARLRCSPMKGHSHVYWYRQLPEEGLKFMVYLQKENIIDESGMPKERFSAEFPKEGPSILRIQQVVRGDSAAYFCASSPPGAGDGYNEQFFGPGTRLTVL.

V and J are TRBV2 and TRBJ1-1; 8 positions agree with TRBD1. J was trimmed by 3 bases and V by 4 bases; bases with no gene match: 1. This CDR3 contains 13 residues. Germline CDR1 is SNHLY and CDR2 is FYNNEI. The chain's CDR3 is CASSGQGYTEAFF. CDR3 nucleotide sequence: TGTGCCAGCAGTGGACAGGGGTACACTGAAGCTTTCTTT.

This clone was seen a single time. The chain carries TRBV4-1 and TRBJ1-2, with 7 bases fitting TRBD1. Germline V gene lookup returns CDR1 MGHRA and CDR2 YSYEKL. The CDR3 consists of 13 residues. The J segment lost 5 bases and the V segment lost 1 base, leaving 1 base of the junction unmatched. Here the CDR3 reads CASSQGTGYGYTF. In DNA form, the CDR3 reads TGCGCCAGCAGCCAAGGGACAGGTTATGGCTACACCTTC.

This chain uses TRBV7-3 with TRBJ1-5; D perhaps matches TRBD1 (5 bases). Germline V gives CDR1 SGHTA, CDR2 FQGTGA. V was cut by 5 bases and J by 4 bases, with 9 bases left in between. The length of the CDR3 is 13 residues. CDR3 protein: CASSEGENQPQHF. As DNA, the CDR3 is TGTGCCAGCAGCGAAGGGGAAAATCAGCCCCAGCATTTT.

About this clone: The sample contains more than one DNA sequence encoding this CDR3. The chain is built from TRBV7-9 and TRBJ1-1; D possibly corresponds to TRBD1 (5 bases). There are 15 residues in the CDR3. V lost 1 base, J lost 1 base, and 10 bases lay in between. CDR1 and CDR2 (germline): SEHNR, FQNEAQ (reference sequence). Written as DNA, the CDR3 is TGTGCCAGCAGCTTAGGAGGAGGGGCGAACACTGAAGCTTTCTTT. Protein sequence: CASSLGGGANTEAFF.

CDR3 in DNA: TGCGCCAGCAGTGAGTCCCCGGGAGCTAGGGGGCAGTTCTTC. Its translation is CASSESPGARGQFF. The chain couples TRBV10-1 to TRBJ2-1, with D possibly being TRBD2 (6 bases). The length of the CDR3 is 14 residues. The germline V and J ends were trimmed by 0 bases and 12 bases, with 15 bases remaining between them. Germline V gene data show CDR1 as WNHNN and CDR2 as SYGVQD (reference sequence).

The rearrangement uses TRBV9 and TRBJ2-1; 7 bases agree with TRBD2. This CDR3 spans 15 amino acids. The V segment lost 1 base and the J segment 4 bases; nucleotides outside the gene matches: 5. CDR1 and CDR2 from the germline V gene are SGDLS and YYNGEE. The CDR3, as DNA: TGTGCCAGCAGCGTAACGGGAGGTAATTACAATGAGCAGTTCTTC. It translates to CASSVTGGNYNEQFF.

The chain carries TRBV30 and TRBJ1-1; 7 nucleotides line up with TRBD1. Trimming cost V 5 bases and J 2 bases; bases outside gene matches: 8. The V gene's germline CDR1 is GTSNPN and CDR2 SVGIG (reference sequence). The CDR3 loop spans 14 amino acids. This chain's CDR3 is CAWSRDRLNTEAFF. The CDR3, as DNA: TGTGCCTGGTCCCGGGACAGACTAAACACTGAAGCTTTCTTT.

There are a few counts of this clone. The CDR3: CASSTDRGTDTQYF. The CDR3 DNA is TGTGCCAGCAGCACTGACAGAGGCACAGATACGCAGTATTTT. V usage is TRBV7-9 and J usage is TRBJ2-3, with D perhaps matching TRBD1 (5 bases). Germline V gene sequence: CDR1 SEHNR, CDR2 FQNEAQ (reference sequence). Between the trimmed V and J ends, which lost 5 bases and 1 base, there was a span of 10 bases. CDR3 length: 14 residues.

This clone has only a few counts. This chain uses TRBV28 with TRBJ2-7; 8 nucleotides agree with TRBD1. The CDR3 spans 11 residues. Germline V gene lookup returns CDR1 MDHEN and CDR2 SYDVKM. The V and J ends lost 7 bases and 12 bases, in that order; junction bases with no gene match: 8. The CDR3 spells CASTQDRGMYF. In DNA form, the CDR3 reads TGTGCCAGCACCCAAGACAGGGGTATGTACTTC.

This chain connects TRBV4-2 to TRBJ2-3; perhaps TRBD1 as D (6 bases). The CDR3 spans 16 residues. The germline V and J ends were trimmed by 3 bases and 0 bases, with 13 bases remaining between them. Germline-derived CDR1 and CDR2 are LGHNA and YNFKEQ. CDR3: CASSQGSQGSTDTQYF. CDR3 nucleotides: TGTGCCAGCAGCCAGGGATCACAGGGCAGCACAGATACGCAGTATTTT.

The DNA for the CDR3 is TGTGCCAGTAGTACGACAGGTTATCAGCCCCAGCATTTT. The encoded protein is CASSTTGYQPQHF. The V call is TRBV19, the J call TRBJ1-5; tentative D call: TRBD1 (6 bases). V lost 4 bases and J lost 5, with 9 bases in between. The CDR3 consists of 13 residues. CDR1 and CDR2 from the germline V gene are LNHDA and SQIVND (reference sequence).

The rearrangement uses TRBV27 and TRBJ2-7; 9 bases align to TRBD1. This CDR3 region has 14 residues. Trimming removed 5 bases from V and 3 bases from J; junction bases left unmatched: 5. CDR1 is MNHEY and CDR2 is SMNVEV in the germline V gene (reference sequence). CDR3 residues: CASSLQTGGYEQYF. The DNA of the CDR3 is TGTGCCAGCAGTCTGCAGACAGGGGGCTACGAGCAGTACTTC.

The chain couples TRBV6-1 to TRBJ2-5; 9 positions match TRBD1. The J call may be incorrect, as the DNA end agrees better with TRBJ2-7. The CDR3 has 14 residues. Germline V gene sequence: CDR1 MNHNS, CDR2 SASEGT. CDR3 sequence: CASSEGTGVDEQYF. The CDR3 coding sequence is TGTGCCAGCAGTGAAGGGACAGGGGTGGACGAGCAGTACTTC.

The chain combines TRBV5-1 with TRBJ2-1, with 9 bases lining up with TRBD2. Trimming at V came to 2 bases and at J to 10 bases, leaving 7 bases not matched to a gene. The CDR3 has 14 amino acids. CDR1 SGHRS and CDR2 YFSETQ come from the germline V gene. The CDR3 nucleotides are TGCGCCAGCAGCTTCGGGACTAGCCGACGGGAGCAGTTCTTC. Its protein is CASSFGTSRREQFF.

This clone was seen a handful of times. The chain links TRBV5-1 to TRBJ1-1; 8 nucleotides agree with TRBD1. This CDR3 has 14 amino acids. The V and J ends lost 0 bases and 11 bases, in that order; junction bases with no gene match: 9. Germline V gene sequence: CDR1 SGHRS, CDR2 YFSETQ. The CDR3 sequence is CASSLVPGGVGAFF. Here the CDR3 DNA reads TGCGCCAGCAGCTTGGTCCCAGGGGGCGTAGGGGCTTTCTTT.

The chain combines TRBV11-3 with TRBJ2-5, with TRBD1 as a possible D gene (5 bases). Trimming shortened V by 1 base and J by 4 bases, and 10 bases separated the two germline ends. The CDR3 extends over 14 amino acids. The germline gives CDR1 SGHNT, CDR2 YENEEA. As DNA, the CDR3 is TGTGCCAGCAGCTTAGGGCCAGGGCTAGAGACCCAGTACTTC. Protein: CASSLGPGLETQYF.

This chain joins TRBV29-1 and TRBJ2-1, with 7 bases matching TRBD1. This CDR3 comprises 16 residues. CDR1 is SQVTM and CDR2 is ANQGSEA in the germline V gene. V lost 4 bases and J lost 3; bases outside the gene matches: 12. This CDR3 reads CSVVFPNRGFYNEQFF. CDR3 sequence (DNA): TGCAGCGTTGTGTTTCCGAACAGGGGCTTCTACAATGAGCAGTTCTTC.